The present entry profiles one T cell receptor (beta chain) with its context. The target antigen is unknown. The table came from immunoSEQ multiplex PCR; TCRdb's copy has only in-frame clones and leaves some out. The sample includes approximately 100,000 clones, more than 80% of them seen just once. CDR1 is LNHDA, CDR2 SQIVND, per germline (reference sequence). The V gene end was trimmed by 1 base and the J gene end by 8 bases; junction bases not matched to a gene: 10. CDR3 size: 17 residues. Time point meaning: cycle 4 day 1 (C4D1), after more than 5 weeks of nivolumab. There was relapse after autologous stem cell transplantation in every patient, and there was variation in brentuximab vedotin exposure. These data belong to a study of PD-1 blockade in classical Hodgkin lymphoma. Overall study results and limits: Newly diagnosed patients had baseline TCR diversity that was reportedly lower than that of healthy donors. The study found that TCR diversity rose significantly by C4D1 in CD4+ but not CD8+ cells. The baseline diversity of complete responders showed similarity to that of newly diagnosed patients.

The sequence was collected from a human donor with classical Hodgkin lymphoma. The material was peripheral blood mononuclear cells (PBMCs), obtained before the fourth cycle of nivolumab. The V call is TRBV19, the J call TRBJ2-1, with TRBD2 identical over 11 bases. The CDR3 DNA reads TGTGCCAGTAGTATAGCCGTTACTAGCGGGAGCACAGATGAGCAGTTCTTC. Residues: CASSIAVTSGSTDEQFF. Drawing the rest from reference TRBV19 and TRBJ2-1, the complete variable domain is DGGITQSPKYLFRKEGQNVTLSCEQNLNHDAMYWYRQDPGQGLRLIYYSQIVNDFQKGDIAEGYSVSREKKESFPLTVTSAQKNPTAFYLCASSIAVTSGSTDEQFFGPGTRLTVL.